These 30 T cell receptor beta chains were sequenced from one sample in a study of cytomegalovirus exposure and HLA in healthy donors. Sequencing used immunoSEQ multiplex PCR; TCRdb keeps in-frame clones, though not all of them. The sample gives 100,000 to 150,000 clones, about 91% of which show up once; about 1.1% is in the top ten. Sequenced material: PBMCs. The origin of the receptors is a woman younger than 35 in good health and CMV-seronegative.

The rearrangement uses TRBV7-8 and TRBJ2-5; TRBD2 matches 9 bases. The V and J ends lost 3 bases and 0 bases, in that order; junction bases with no gene match: 2. The CDR3 extends over 15 amino acids. CDR1 and CDR2 (germline): SGHVS, FQNEAQ. CDR3 residues: CASSFLAGYQETQYF. In DNA form, the CDR3 reads TGTGCCAGCAGCTTCCTAGCGGGGTACCAAGAGACCCAGTACTTC.

The chain couples TRBV28 to TRBJ1-1, with TRBD1 matching over 9 bases. This CDR3 spans 16 amino acids. CDR1 is MDHEN and CDR2 is SYDVKM in the germline V gene. The trim removed 5 bases at V and 1 base at J, leaving 8 bases unmatched. CDR3 region: CASSIRTGDKNTEAFF. The CDR3 coding sequence is TGTGCCAGCAGTATCCGGACAGGGGATAAGAACACTGAAGCTTTCTTT.

This clone was found once. The CDR3 is CASSQEGGPNYGYTF. CDR3 nucleotide sequence: TGTGCCAGCAGTCAGGAAGGGGGCCCCAACTATGGCTACACCTTC. The chain carries TRBV27 and TRBJ1-2; TRBD1 matches 7 bases. The CDR3 is 15 amino acids. Germline CDR1 MNHEY, CDR2 SMNVEV (reference sequence). J was trimmed by 2 bases and V by 5 bases; bases with no gene match: 8.

The chain is built from TRBV28 and TRBJ2-7; possibly TRBD1 for D (6 bases). CDR3 length: 12 residues. V was clipped by 8 bases and J by 2 bases, with 10 bases between them. The germline V gene has CDR1 MDHEN and CDR2 SYDVKM. The CDR3 loop is CASGTPPYEQYV. DNA for the CDR3: TGTGCCAGCGGGACACCGCCCTACGAGCAGTACGTC.

The V call is TRBV7-9, the J call TRBJ2-1; 7 bases align to TRBD1. The germline V gene encodes CDR1 SEHNR and CDR2 FQNEAQ (reference sequence). The CDR3 loop spans 14 amino acids. With 7 bases clipped from V and 4 bases from J, the junction kept 7 bases outside the gene matches. The CDR3 loop reads CASTHRGSYNEQFF. DNA for the CDR3: TGTGCCAGCACCCACAGGGGATCTTACAATGAGCAGTTCTTC. Full variable domain (outside the CDR3, taken from reference TRBV7-9 and TRBJ2-1): DTGVSQNPRHKITKRGQNVTFRCDPISEHNRLYWYRQTLGQGPEFLTYFQNEAQLEKSRLLSDRFSAERPKGSFSTLEIQRTEQGDSAMYLCASTHRGSYNEQFFGPGTRLTVL.

V usage is TRBV28 and J usage is TRBJ2-2; 9 bases match TRBD1. CDR3 size: 15 residues. V lost 6 bases and J lost 1; bases outside the gene matches: 3. Germline CDR1 is MDHEN and CDR2 is SYDVKM. The CDR3: CASRRQGGNTGELFF. The CDR3, as DNA: TGTGCCAGCAGAAGACAGGGGGGGAACACCGGGGAGCTGTTTTTT. Full variable domain (outside the CDR3, taken from reference TRBV28 and TRBJ2-2): DVKVTQSSRYLVKRTGEKVFLECVQDMDHENMFWYRQDPGLGLRLIYFSYDVKMKEKGDIPEGYSVSREKKERFSLILESASTNQTSMYLCASRRQGGNTGELFFGEGSRLTVL.

This sequence joins TRBV27 and TRBJ1-5; 8 positions agree with TRBD1. The germline V gene has CDR1 MNHEY and CDR2 SMNVEV (reference sequence). The V and J ends lost 5 bases and 4 bases, in that order; junction bases with no gene match: 10. The CDR3 is 16 residues long. The CDR3 coding sequence is TGTGCCAGCAGTCCACTAGGTACAGGGGGGAATCAGCCCCAGCATTTT. Translation gives CASSPLGTGGNQPQHF.

CDR3 protein: CASGTSGTDTQYF. The CDR3 nucleotides are TGCGCCAGCGGGACTAGCGGCACAGATACGCAGTATTTT. This rearrangement joins TRBV5-1 to TRBJ2-3; 10 bases match TRBD2. The CDR3 covers 13 residues. The junction had 0 bases not matched to a gene; V was cut back by 7 bases and J by 1 base. Germline V gene data show CDR1 as SGHRS and CDR2 as YFSETQ. Variable domain in full (rest from reference TRBV5-1 and TRBJ2-3): KAGVTQTPRYLIKTRGQQVTLSCSPISGHRSVSWYQQTPGQGLQFLFEYFSETQRNKGNFPGRFSGRQFSNSRSEMNVSTLELGDSALYLCASGTSGTDTQYFGPGTRLTVL.

The chain has TRBV15 and TRBJ1-6, with D uncertain. CDR3 size: 16 residues. Looked up from germline, CDR1 is LNHNV and CDR2 is YYDKDF (reference sequence). Trimming removed 1 base at V and 7 bases at J, with 14 bases between. The DNA for the CDR3 is TGTGCCACCAGCAGAGTTTTGAAGGACTTAAATTCACCCCTCCACTTT. Translated, it gives CATSRVLKDLNSPLHF.

The rearrangement joins TRBV27 to TRBJ2-5; no firm D call. V lost 4 bases to trimming and J lost 1 base, with 7 bases between them. Germline CDR1 and CDR2: MNHEY and SMNVEV (reference sequence). The CDR3 loop spans 13 amino acids. CDR3 loop: CASSSPVQETQYF. The CDR3 region has the DNA TGTGCCAGCAGTTCTCCGGTCCAAGAGACCCAGTACTTC.

The rearrangement links TRBV27 to TRBJ1-5; D gene uncertain. The CDR3 spans 17 residues. V was clipped by 6 bases and J by 0 bases, with 18 bases between them. From germline, CDR1 is MNHEY and CDR2 SMNVEV (reference sequence). CDR3 sequence: CASSRTSTDNSNQPQHF. The CDR3 region has the DNA TGTGCCAGCAGCCGTACTTCGACCGACAATAGCAATCAGCCCCAGCATTTT.

The genes are TRBV5-6 and TRBJ1-6; 7 bases are shared with TRBD1. Unmatched junction bases numbered 11, after V lost 4 bases and J lost 4 bases. The CDR3 loop spans 17 amino acids. Germline V gives CDR1 SGHDT, CDR2 YYEEEE. CDR3 in amino acids: CASSLITGVAYNSPLHF. DNA for the CDR3: TGTGCCAGCAGCCTAATTACAGGGGTCGCTTATAATTCACCCCTCCACTTT.

The CDR3 DNA reads TGTGCCAGCATTCCCAAAGGGCGCCGAGGGAATGAGCAGTTCTTC. Its protein product is CASIPKGRRGNEQFF. The V call is TRBV28, the J call TRBJ2-1; weak D call: TRBD2 (5 bases). Germline V gene data show CDR1 as MDHEN and CDR2 as SYDVKM. The V and J ends lost 7 bases and 7 bases respectively, with 20 bases between them. CDR3 length: 15 residues.

This clone was detected only a few times. The chain has TRBV5-4 and TRBJ2-7; tentatively, D is TRBD1 (5 bases). CDR1 is SGHNT and CDR2 is YYREEE in the germline V gene (reference sequence). The ends were cut back, 4 bases at V and 4 bases at J, with 15 bases in the middle. CDR3 size: 14 residues. In DNA, the CDR3 is TGTGCCAGCAGCCAAGGCGGACAAATTTACGAGCAGTACTTC. This gives the protein CASSQGGQIYEQYF.

J is TRBJ2-7 and V is TRBV10-3, with D maybe TRBD2 (5 bases). The V end was cut by 3 bases, the J end by 0 bases, with 9 bases between. Looked up from germline, CDR1 is ENHRY and CDR2 is SYGVKD. The CDR3 has 14 residues. CDR3 amino acids: CAISDPGDSYEQYF. In DNA form, the CDR3 reads TGTGCCATCAGTGATCCCGGGGACTCCTACGAGCAGTACTTC.

The count of this clone is one. The chain combines TRBV7-9 with TRBJ1-3; the D is unclear. This CDR3 has 14 amino acids. V dropped 5 bases and J dropped 2 bases, with 10 bases sitting between them. CDR1 and CDR2 (germline): SEHNR, FQNEAQ (reference sequence). CDR3 loop: CASSDSGTGNTIYF. CDR3 bases: TGTGCCAGCAGCGACTCGGGGACTGGAAACACCATATATTTT.

In DNA form, the CDR3 reads TGTGCCAGCAGTTTTTATACCTACGAGCAGTACTTC. Encoded protein: CASSFYTYEQYF. The chain links TRBV28 to TRBJ2-7; D not resolved. V gave up 3 bases and J gave up 2 bases, with 5 bases separating them. The CDR3 runs to 12 residues. Germline V gene data show CDR1 as MDHEN and CDR2 as SYDVKM.

The rearrangement links TRBV15 to TRBJ2-5, with TRBD2 identical over 11 bases. CDR3 length equals 16 residues. The ends lost 2 bases at V and 4 bases at J; junction bases unmatched: 6. Germline lookup yields CDR1 LNHNV and CDR2 YYDKDF (reference sequence). The CDR3 is CATSRRLAGLTETQYF. The CDR3, as DNA: TGTGCCACCAGCAGAAGACTAGCGGGATTGACAGAGACCCAGTACTTC.

This clone is a singleton in its sample. CDR3 amino acids: CASTTGSPPYGYTF. The CDR3 nucleotides are TGTGCCAGCACTACAGGGTCGCCCCCGTATGGCTACACCTTC. V gene TRBV28 combines with J gene TRBJ1-2, with D possibly matching TRBD1 (6 bases). Germline V lookup: CDR1 MDHEN, CDR2 SYDVKM. Trimming removed 7 bases at V and 5 bases at J, with 17 bases between. The CDR3 runs 14 residues.

This clone was seen just once. For the CDR3, the DNA is TGTGCCAGTAGTATTGGCGGGATTCTGGAAGAGACCCAGTACTTC. This encodes CASSIGGILEETQYF. The V gene is TRBV19, the J gene TRBJ2-5; D is perhaps TRBD2 (6 bases). V was clipped by 3 bases and J by 3 bases, with 14 bases between them. The length of the CDR3 is 15 residues. Germline V lookup: CDR1 LNHDA, CDR2 SQIVND (reference sequence).

The V and J genes are TRBV11-2 and TRBJ1-3, with D hard to call. Germline V lookup: CDR1 SGHAT, CDR2 FQNNGV. V was clipped by 3 bases and J by 4 bases, with 10 bases between them. The CDR3 is made up of 14 amino acids. The CDR3 DNA sequence: TGTGCCAGCAGCTTCTTGTCCGCGGGAAACACCATATATTTT. It specifies CASSFLSAGNTIYF.

The chain recombines TRBV7-8 with TRBJ2-7; 13 bases align to TRBD2. This CDR3 spans 16 amino acids. CDR1 is SGHVS and CDR2 is FQNEAQ in the germline V gene. Trimming cost V 4 bases and J 0 bases; bases outside gene matches: 3. The CDR3 region is CASSSRTSGSSYEQYF. The CDR3 bases are TGTGCCAGCAGCTCGAGGACTAGCGGGAGCTCCTACGAGCAGTACTTC.

The chain has TRBV28 and TRBJ2-3; 8 positions agree with TRBD2. Germline V lookup: CDR1 MDHEN, CDR2 SYDVKM. The CDR3 sequence is 15 residues long. Trimming removed 6 bases from V and 4 bases from J; junction bases left unmatched: 9. CDR3 nucleotide sequence: TGTGCCAGCAGCCAAGCGGGAGTTATCGCAGATACGCAGTATTTT. Translated, it gives CASSQAGVIADTQYF.

The chain couples TRBV15 to TRBJ1-2, with D unresolved. Germline CDR1 is LNHNV and CDR2 is YYDKDF (reference sequence). Deletions cut 3 bases from V and 5 bases from J, with 19 bases between. The CDR3 runs to 16 residues. CDR3 DNA sequence: TGTGCCACCAGCAGGTCCGGGATCCCGGGGAGTTATGGCTACACCTTC. Protein: CATSRSGIPGSYGYTF.

The V gene is TRBV6-1, the J gene TRBJ1-5, with D perhaps TRBD1 (5 bases). The V and J ends lost 6 bases and 8 bases respectively, with 14 bases between them. CDR1 is MNHNS, CDR2 SASEGT, per germline. The CDR3 is 13 amino acids. The CDR3 region has the DNA TGTGCCAGCAGCCCGACAGTGGATAAGCCCCAGCATTTT. Translating gives CASSPTVDKPQHF.

This chain links TRBV5-1 with TRBJ1-2; 9 nucleotides align to TRBD1. Germline-derived CDR1 and CDR2 are SGHRS and YFSETQ. J lost 4 bases, V lost 5 bases, and 0 bases had no gene match. The CDR3 covers 12 residues. As DNA, the CDR3 is TGCGCCAGCAGGACAGGGGGCTATGGCTACACCTTC. Translating it yields CASRTGGYGYTF.

The gene calls are TRBV4-2 and TRBJ1-2, with D uncertain. V lost 4 bases, J lost 8 bases, and 14 bases lay in between. This CDR3 has 13 amino acids. In germline, CDR1 is LGHNA, CDR2 YNFKEQ. CDR3 loop: CASSLGPGGGYTF. CDR3 in DNA: TGTGCCAGCAGCCTCGGGCCCGGAGGGGGCTACACCTTC.

The V gene is TRBV9, the J gene TRBJ2-1, with D tentatively TRBD1 (8 bases). CDR3 length: 16 amino acids. V was trimmed by 3 bases and J by 0 bases, leaving 13 bases between them. CDR1 and CDR2 from the germline V gene are SGDLS and YYNGEE. The DNA for the CDR3 is TGTGCCAGCAGCGCAGGGGGCGGGAGCTCCTACAATGAGCAGTTCTTC. As protein: CASSAGGGSSYNEQFF.

The rearrangement links TRBV29-1 to TRBJ1-1; D call uncertain. Trimming removed 8 bases at V and 6 bases at J, with 16 bases between. Germline V gene sequence: CDR1 SQVTM, CDR2 ANQGSEA. The CDR3 extends over 12 amino acids. CDR3 sequence: CSIEVVVSEAFF. The CDR3 bases are TGCAGCATCGAGGTTGTCGTTTCTGAAGCTTTCTTT.

The DNA for the CDR3 is TGTGCCAGCAGCTTAGCCCTACTAGCGCAGTACAATGAGCAGTTCTTC. It translates to CASSLALLAQYNEQFF. This rearrangement joins TRBV7-2 to TRBJ2-1, with TRBD2 identical over 7 bases. This CDR3 region has 16 residues. CDR1 is SGHTA, CDR2 FQGNSA, per germline. Trimming cost V 0 bases and J 4 bases; bases outside gene matches: 6.